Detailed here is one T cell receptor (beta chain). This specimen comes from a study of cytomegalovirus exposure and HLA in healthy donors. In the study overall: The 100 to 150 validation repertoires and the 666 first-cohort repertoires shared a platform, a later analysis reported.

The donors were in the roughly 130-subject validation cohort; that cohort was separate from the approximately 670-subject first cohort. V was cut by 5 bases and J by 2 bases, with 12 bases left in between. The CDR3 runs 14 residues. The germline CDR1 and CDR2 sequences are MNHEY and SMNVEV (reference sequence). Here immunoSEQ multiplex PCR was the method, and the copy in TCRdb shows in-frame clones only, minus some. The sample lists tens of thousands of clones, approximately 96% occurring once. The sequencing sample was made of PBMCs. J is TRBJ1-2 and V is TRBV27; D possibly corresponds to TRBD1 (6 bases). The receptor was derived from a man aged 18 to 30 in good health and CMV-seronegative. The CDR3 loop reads CASSGAGTNYGYTF. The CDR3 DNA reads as TGTGCCAGCAGTGGGGCAGGGACAAACTATGGCTACACCTTC.